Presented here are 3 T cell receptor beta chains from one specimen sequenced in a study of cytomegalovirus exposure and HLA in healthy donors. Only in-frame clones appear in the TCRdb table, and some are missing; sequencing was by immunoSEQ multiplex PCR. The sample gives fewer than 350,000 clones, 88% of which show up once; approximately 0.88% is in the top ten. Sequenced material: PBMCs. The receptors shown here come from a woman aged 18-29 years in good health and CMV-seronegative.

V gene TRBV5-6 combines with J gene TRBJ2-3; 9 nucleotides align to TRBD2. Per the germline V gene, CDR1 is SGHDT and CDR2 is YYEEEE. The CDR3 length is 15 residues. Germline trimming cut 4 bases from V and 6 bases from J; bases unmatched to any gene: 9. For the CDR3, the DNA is TGTGCCAGCAGCGCTACGGTGAGCGGGGGGGATACGCAGTATTTT. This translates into CASSATVSGGDTQYF.

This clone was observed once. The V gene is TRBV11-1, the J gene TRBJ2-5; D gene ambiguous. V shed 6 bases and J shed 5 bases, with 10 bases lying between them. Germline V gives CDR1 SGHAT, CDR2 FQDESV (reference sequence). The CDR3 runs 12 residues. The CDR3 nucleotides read TGTGCCAGCAGTTCTAGTAGGGAGACCCAGTACTTC. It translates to CASSSSRETQYF.

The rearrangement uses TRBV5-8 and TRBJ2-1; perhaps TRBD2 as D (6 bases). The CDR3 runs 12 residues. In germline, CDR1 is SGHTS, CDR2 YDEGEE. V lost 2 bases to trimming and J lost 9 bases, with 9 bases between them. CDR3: CASSFGGGEQFF. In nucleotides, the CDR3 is TGTGCCAGCAGCTTCGGGGGAGGTGAGCAGTTCTTC.